A selection of T cell receptor beta chains follows, all from one sample in a study of shared clonotypes between healthy human individuals. The method was immunoSEQ multiplex PCR; TCRdb's version includes in-frame clones alone and lacks a portion of them. The sample lists around 2.5 million clones, roughly 93% seen once, with roughly 0.39% in the top ten. The sequencing input was naive CD4+ T cells from PBMCs. All receptors come from a man aged 18 to 35 in good health. Some clones in this sample may be carry-over from other donors' samples. CDR3s include the opening cysteine and the closing phenylalanine or tryptophan. The D gene is left open where the match is weak. Clone size is stated in some rows and not others, as once, few, many or a class when expanded.

j_call v_call clone_size d_call cdr3_aa
TRBJ2-3 TRBV6-4 . TRBD2 CASSLGLAGSFTDTQYF
TRBJ1-2 TRBV5-1 . TRBD1 CASSSTGQGDGYTF
TRBJ2-7 TRBV5-1 . . CASSSSGTYEQYF
TRBJ1-1 TRBV7-2 . . CASSLWGANTEAFF
TRBJ2-7 TRBV15 . . CATSRDLVVQGSYEQYF
TRBJ1-1 TRBV11-3 . . CASSYRVDTEAFF
TRBJ1-5 TRBV28 . TRBD1 CASSHRQGARAQHF
TRBJ2-2 TRBV6-1 . . CASSVEDPIGGTGELFF
TRBJ1-1 TRBV6-1 . . CASSGQGRDGGLAFF
TRBJ2-2 TRBV14 . TRBD2 CASSPMRAGGPSGTGELFF
TRBJ2-5 TRBV28 once . CASSLRASGETQYF
TRBJ1-2 TRBV9 . TRBD1 CASSVDGRGGGDGYTF
TRBJ1-6 TRBV7-9 once TRBD1 CASSLARGQGPYNSPLHF
TRBJ1-5 TRBV2 few . CASSGQGYQPQHF
TRBJ1-2 TRBV30 . . CAWSGSQGGGYTF
TRBJ2-7 TRBV28 . . CASSLRQGGKQYF
TRBJ2-7 TRBV4-2 . TRBD1 CASGRDRGIGEQYF
TRBJ1-4 TRBV11-2 . . CASSDSRGFNEKLFF
TRBJ1-3 TRBV19 . TRBD1 CASSRTGASGNTIYF
TRBJ1-5 TRBV12-1 . . CASSFKREGQPQHF
TRBJ2-5 TRBV5-5 . . CASSGGNSEETQYF
TRBJ1-2 TRBV10-3 . . CAISERTAGTPMYGYTF
TRBJ1-2 TRBV5-1 . . CASSLSFVTYGYTF
TRBJ1-2 TRBV6-5 . . CASSPTGGRAWGYTF
TRBJ2-1 TRBV7-9 . TRBD2 CASSLLFPGTTHYNEQFF
TRBJ2-2 TRBV9 . . CASSPSNTGELFF
TRBJ1-1 TRBV27 few . CASSSTVYEAFF
TRBJ2-5 TRBV12-5 . . CASGRGHLYQETQYF
TRBJ2-3 TRBV7-3 . . CASSLRGPGSLTDTQYF
TRBJ1-4 TRBV28 . . CASSLGGSTNEKLFF
TRBJ2-7 TRBV5-1 . . CASSYGTNPYEQYF
TRBJ2-1 TRBV5-1 . . CASSRGLRYNEQFF
TRBJ2-3 TRBV27 once . CASSLGPVDTQYF
TRBJ2-3 TRBV7-9 . TRBD1 CASSLPDRGGTDTQYF
TRBJ1-2 TRBV14 . . CASSQDPNYGYTF
TRBJ1-1 TRBV28 . . CASSLKNTEAFF
TRBJ1-2 TRBV27 . . CASSFSPRYGYTF
TRBJ2-1 TRBV5-6 . . CASSLSGLTYNEQFF
TRBJ2-1 TRBV7-9 . . CASSFYGSYNEQFF
TRBJ1-6 TRBV9 . . CASSVVSRNSPLHF
TRBJ2-7 TRBV29-1 . TRBD1 CSVEGQGYEQYF
TRBJ2-3 TRBV7-9 . TRBD1 CASSLAGGRSDTQYF
TRBJ1-4 TRBV6-6 . . CASSTGRPNEKLFF
TRBJ2-1 TRBV5-1 . . CASSLYSPWLNNEQFF
TRBJ2-7 TRBV9 . . CASSPATGPSYEQYF
TRBJ1-2 TRBV7-2 . . CASSPDRGRYGYTF
TRBJ2-7 TRBV11-2 . TRBD1 CASSSTTGTGNEQYF
TRBJ1-4 TRBV28 . . CASSLAGAATNEKLFF
TRBJ2-7 TRBV29-1 . . CSVSGTVTYEQYF
TRBJ1-1 TRBV9 . TRBD1 CASSEWPPDGQGLNTEAFF
TRBJ2-7 TRBV6-5 . TRBD2 CASRNGVRGAYEQYF
TRBJ2-2 TRBV7-3 . . CASGFREGELFF
TRBJ2-7 TRBV10-3 . TRBD2 CAIRLAGVGEQYF
TRBJ2-5 TRBV6-6 . . CASSYRLEVIETQYF
TRBJ2-5 TRBV5-1 . . CASSSFMVKETQYF
TRBJ1-2 TRBV28 . TRBD1 CASSLAAGGRYTF
TRBJ2-5 TRBV19 . . CASSPTDYQETQYF
TRBJ1-5 TRBV18 . . CASSPGQPVSQHF